This passage covers 11 T cell receptor beta chains from one sample sequenced in a study of blood T cells in healthy people across ages. A sample-barcoded 5' primer and a J-beta primer mix were used in a second PCR of roughly 6 to 12 cycles. MiXCR was run by TCRdb on the 5' RACE reads, yielding one entry per CDR3 protein. The data hold 600,000 to 850,000 distinct CDR3 sequences, with around 25% observed a single time. Another study also made use of these data, one on T cells of mothers and their children.

Sample: blood. These receptors were obtained from a boy between 5 and 17 years old in good health.

This clonotype was counted only a few times. This sequence joins TRBV7-2 and TRBJ2-3; 9 nucleotides agree with TRBD2. In germline, CDR1 is SGHTA, CDR2 FQGNSA. The CDR3 length is 17 residues. V shed 10 bases and J 6 bases; nucleotides not matched to a gene: 20. The CDR3, as DNA: TGTGCCACCTCCCCTCGAGTACCGGGGGCGGGAGGGGATACGCAGTATTTT. Protein: CATSPRVPGAGGDTQYF.

On this clonotype itself: The junction departs from germline at one end; a sequencing error may be responsible. CDR3 residues: CASSSIEGSYGHTF. CDR3 in DNA: TGTGCCAGCAGTTCAATAGAAGGCTCCTATGGCCACACCTTC. V and J are TRBV12-3 or TRBV12-4 and TRBJ1-2; D remains ambiguous. The CDR3 is 14 residues long.

This clonotype turned up a few times. V is TRBV21-1 and J is TRBJ2-2; the D segment call TRBD2 is taken from the table without a DNA check. TRBV21-1 is reported as a pseudogene. The CDR3 runs 20 residues. CDR3 residues: CASSNFPNSPLAVNTGELFF. The CDR3 DNA reads TGTGCCAGCAGCAATTTCCCCAATTCCCCACTAGCGGTGAACACCGGGGAGCTGTTTTTT.

V gene TRBV29-1 combines with J gene TRBJ2-3; the match to TRBD2 covers 9 bases. Germline CDR1 and CDR2: SQVTM and ANQGSEA. V gave up 1 base and J gave up 2 bases; unmatched junction bases: 10. The CDR3 loop spans 17 amino acids. The CDR3 spells CSVEGMYSGGPTDTQYF. CDR3 nucleotides: TGCAGCGTTGAAGGGATGTACAGCGGGGGGCCCACAGATACGCAGTATTTT.

J is TRBJ2-7 and V is TRBV2; a possible D gene is TRBD2 (5 bases). CDR1 and CDR2 from the germline V gene are SNHLY and FYNNEI. Between the trimmed V and J ends, which lost 6 bases and 5 bases, there was a span of 14 bases. This CDR3 is built from 13 residues. The CDR3 loop reads CASRLEADHEQYF. The CDR3 nucleotides are TGTGCCAGCAGACTAGAGGCTGACCACGAGCAGTACTTC.

The chain combines TRBV6-5 with TRBJ1-4; 7 bases map to TRBD1. Germline V lookup: CDR1 MNHEY, CDR2 SVGAGI. The V gene end was trimmed by 6 bases and the J gene end by 3 bases; junction bases not matched to a gene: 7. The CDR3 has 15 amino acids. The CDR3 bases are TGTGCCAGCAGAATAGCCGGGACAGCTAATGAAAAACTGTTTTTT. This translates into CASRIAGTANEKLFF.

V and J are TRBV28 and TRBJ2-7; 10 nucleotides line up with TRBD2. In germline, CDR1 is MDHEN, CDR2 SYDVKM. Unmatched junction bases numbered 17, after V lost 3 bases and J lost 6 bases. This CDR3 region has 18 residues. Here the CDR3 DNA reads TGTGCCAGCAGTTTCCCTCTAGCGGGAGCCCCTTTTGTCGGCGAGCAGTACTTC. It is translated as CASSFPLAGAPFVGEQYF.

In this sample, this clonotype turned up a few times. V is TRBV29-1 and J is TRBJ1-2; D possibly corresponds to TRBD1 (5 bases). Germline assignment: CDR1 SQVTM and CDR2 ANQGSEA. The CDR3 runs to 15 residues. V was clipped by 5 bases and J by 0 bases, with 16 bases between them. For the CDR3, the DNA is TGCAGCGTTTCCGTTAACACGGGGGCTAACTATGGCTACACCTTC. Its protein is CSVSVNTGANYGYTF.

This clonotype was found a few times. The V gene is TRBV13, the J gene TRBJ2-5; 9 bases are a match to TRBD2. With V trimmed by 0 bases and J by 2 bases, 7 bases remained unmatched. Germline CDR1 is PRHDT and CDR2 is FYEKMQ (reference sequence). This CDR3 is built from 17 residues. CDR3 in amino acids: CASSLGTSGKEQETQYF. DNA of the CDR3: TGTGCCAGCAGCTTAGGGACTAGCGGAAAGGAACAAGAGACCCAGTACTTC. The entire variable domain, with the rest obtained from reference TRBV13 and TRBJ2-5, is as follows: AAGVIQSPRHLIKEKRETATLKCYPIPRHDTVYWYQQGPGQDPQFLISFYEKMQSDKGSIPDRFSAQQFSDYHSELNMSSLELGDSALYFCASSLGTSGKEQETQYFGPGTRLLVL.

This clonotype has at least ten counts. The genes are TRBV28 and TRBJ2-5; 8 nucleotides agree with TRBD2. CDR3 length equals 14 residues. The V gene end was trimmed by 6 bases and the J gene end by 4 bases; junction bases not matched to a gene: 7. CDR1 and CDR2 (germline): MDHEN, SYDVKM. Here the CDR3 reads CASSPPAGGETQYF. In DNA form, the CDR3 reads TGTGCCAGCAGCCCACCCGCGGGAGGAGAGACCCAGTACTTC.

This clonotype has more than one count but fewer than ten. The chain couples TRBV28 to TRBJ2-5; D ambiguous. The end of the DNA is better explained by TRBJ2-1, so the J call may be wrong. The CDR3 contains 17 residues. The V gene's germline CDR1 is MDHEN and CDR2 SYDVKM. CDR3 bases: TGTGCCAGCAGTTTAGTCGGTTTGGCAGGAGAGTACAATGAGCAGTTCTTC. Protein sequence: CASSLVGLAGEYNEQFF.